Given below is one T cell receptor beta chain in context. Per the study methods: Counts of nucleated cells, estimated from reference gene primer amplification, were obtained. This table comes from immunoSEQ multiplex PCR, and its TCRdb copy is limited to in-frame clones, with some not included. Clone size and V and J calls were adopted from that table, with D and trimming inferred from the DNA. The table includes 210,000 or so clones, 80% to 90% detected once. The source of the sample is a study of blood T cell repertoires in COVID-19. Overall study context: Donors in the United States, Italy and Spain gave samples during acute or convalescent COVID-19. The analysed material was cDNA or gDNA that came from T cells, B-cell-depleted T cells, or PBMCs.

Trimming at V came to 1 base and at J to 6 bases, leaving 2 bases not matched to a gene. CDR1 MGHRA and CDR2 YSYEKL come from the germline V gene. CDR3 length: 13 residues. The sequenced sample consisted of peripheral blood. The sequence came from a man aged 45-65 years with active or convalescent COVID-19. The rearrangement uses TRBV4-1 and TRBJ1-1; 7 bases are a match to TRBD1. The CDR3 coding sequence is TGCGCCAGCAGCCAAGTGACAGGGCCTGAAGCTTTCTTT. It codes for CASSQVTGPEAFF.